The 10 T cell receptor beta chains in this list originate from one sample, sequenced in a study of blood T cell repertoires in COVID-19. Profiled with immunoSEQ multiplex PCR; TCRdb holds only in-frame clones, not every one. The sample yields 250,000 to 350,000 clones, about nine tenths seen once. The sequenced sample consisted of peripheral blood. These receptor sequences come from a woman in her thirties with COVID-19, enrolled during active disease.

The V gene is TRBV4-1, the J gene TRBJ1-5; D not resolved. V lost 0 bases, J lost 1 base, and 7 bases lay in between. This CDR3 comprises 15 residues. The germline V gene encodes CDR1 MGHRA and CDR2 YSYEKL. This CDR3 is CASSQDGKSNQPQHF. The CDR3 DNA sequence: TGCGCCAGCAGCCAAGACGGGAAGAGCAATCAGCCCCAGCATTTT.

The rearrangement joins TRBV4-1 to TRBJ1-4, with D unresolved. This CDR3 is 15 amino acids long. V lost 0 bases and J 4 bases, leaving 9 bases between the germline ends. Germline V lookup: CDR1 MGHRA, CDR2 YSYEKL. The CDR3 sequence is CASSQDTQFNEKLFF. In DNA form, the CDR3 reads TGCGCCAGCAGCCAAGATACACAGTTTAATGAAAAACTGTTTTTT.

V and J are TRBV6-2 or TRBV6-3 and TRBJ1-5; D is unresolved. Trimming left V 5 bases short and J 1 base short, with 12 bases between. The CDR3 is 15 residues long. CDR1 and CDR2 (germline): MNHEY, SVGEGT. CDR3 in DNA: TGTGCCAGCAGTCTCACCGGGAACAGCAATCAGCCCCAGCATTTT. Encoded protein: CASSLTGNSNQPQHF.

V and J are TRBV6-6 and TRBJ1-2, with unresolved D. CDR3 length: 14 amino acids. Trimming pared 0 bases from V and 1 base from J, leaving 6 bases between. Germline CDR1 reads MNHNY; CDR2 reads SVGAGI (reference sequence). In nucleotides, the CDR3 is TGTGCCAGCAGTTACTCGGGAGTTAACTATGGCTACACCTTC. Protein: CASSYSGVNYGYTF.

The V and J genes are TRBV6-5 and TRBJ2-7; 7 nucleotides match TRBD2. The junction had 10 bases not matched to a gene; V was cut back by 6 bases and J by 5 bases. Germline-derived CDR1 and CDR2 are MNHEY and SVGAGI. The CDR3 sequence is 14 residues long. CDR3 nucleotide sequence: TGTGCCAGCAGGCTTAGGAGCGGGAACCACGAGCAGTACTTC. Translated, it gives CASRLRSGNHEQYF.

On this clone itself: Other DNA sequences in this specimen translate into the identical CDR3. The chain combines TRBV6-5 with TRBJ2-7; D gene uncertain. There are 13 residues in the CDR3. V lost 6 bases to trimming and J lost 1 base, with 10 bases between them. CDR1 MNHEY and CDR2 SVGAGI come from the germline V gene. CDR3 nucleotides: TGTGCCAGCAGCCGCGACACATCCTACGAGCAGTACTTC. Translation gives CASSRDTSYEQYF.

Turning to this clone: Other DNA sequences in this sample translate to the same CDR3. The chain employs TRBV9 and TRBJ1-6, with D uncertain. V was trimmed by 0 bases and J by 0 bases, leaving 4 bases between them. Germline V gene lookup returns CDR1 SGDLS and CDR2 YYNGEE. The CDR3 runs to 15 residues. The CDR3 is CASSVGSSYNSPLHF. CDR3 DNA: TGTGCCAGCAGCGTAGGGAGCTCCTATAATTCACCCCTCCACTTT.

This clone has a single count. The V call is TRBV7-9, the J call TRBJ2-2, with TRBD1 identical over 7 bases. The CDR3 consists of 17 residues. Germline V gene data show CDR1 as SEHNR and CDR2 as FQNEAQ (reference sequence). With V trimmed by 0 bases and J by 4 bases, 8 bases remained unmatched. CDR3 DNA sequence: TGTGCCAGCAGCTTAGCTGGGCAGGGGGTGATCACCGGGGAGCTGTTTTTT. It yields the protein CASSLAGQGVITGELFF.

The rearrangement uses TRBV7-9 and TRBJ2-7; 10 bases align to TRBD2. The V and J ends lost 5 bases and 5 bases, in that order; junction bases with no gene match: 12. CDR1 and CDR2 from the germline V gene are SEHNR and FQNEAQ (reference sequence). The CDR3 length is 16 residues. The CDR3 nucleotides read TGTGCCAGCAGCACAAGCGGGAGGGCCTCGGTCCACGAGCAGTACTTC. This translates into CASSTSGRASVHEQYF.

The chain uses TRBV5-4 and TRBJ2-7; a possible D gene is TRBD1 (5 bases). The germline CDR1 and CDR2 sequences are SGHNT and YYREEE (reference sequence). V was trimmed by 1 base and J by 5 bases, leaving 10 bases between them. CDR3 length equals 13 residues. DNA of the CDR3: TGTGCCAGCAGCTTGTCAGGGTGGGACGAGCAGTACTTC. Residues: CASSLSGWDEQYF.